This T cell receptor beta chain was observed in a study of cytomegalovirus exposure and HLA in healthy donors. The CDR3 contains 12 residues. Germline values: CDR1 GTSNPN, CDR2 SVGIG (reference sequence). V shed 2 bases and J shed 6 bases, with 10 bases lying between them. Study results and caveats: Excluded: some indistinguishable V segments such as TRBV6-2 and TRBV6-3. The study listed roughly 160 cytomegalovirus-associated TCR beta chains. Later, an analysis showed that TCR beta chains associated with HLA were more clonally expanded than others that were equally common.

This clone appeared once. Its antigen is as yet unknown. The PCR employed 60 Vbeta primers together with 13 Jbeta primers. Assay used: immunoSEQ multiplex PCR; TCRdb lists only in-frame clones, some missing. The table lists about 94,000 clones, roughly 79% of them singletons. The sample consisted of PBMCs. The V and J genes are TRBV30 and TRBJ1-2, with a tentative D call TRBD1 (5 bases). This TCR was sampled from a woman aged 40 to 50 in good health and CMV-seronegative. CDR3 in amino acids: CAWSIRADGYTF. CDR3 coding DNA: TGTGCCTGGAGTATCAGGGCTGATGGCTACACCTTC.